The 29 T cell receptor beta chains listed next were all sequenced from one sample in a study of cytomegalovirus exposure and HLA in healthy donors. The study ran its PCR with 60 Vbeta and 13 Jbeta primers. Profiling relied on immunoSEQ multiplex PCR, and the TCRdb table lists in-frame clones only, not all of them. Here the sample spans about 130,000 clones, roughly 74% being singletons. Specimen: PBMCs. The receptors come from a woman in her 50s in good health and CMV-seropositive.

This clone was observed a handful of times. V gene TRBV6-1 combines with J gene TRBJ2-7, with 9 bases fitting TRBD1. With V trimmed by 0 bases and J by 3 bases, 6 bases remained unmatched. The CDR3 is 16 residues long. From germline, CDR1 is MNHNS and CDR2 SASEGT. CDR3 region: CASSEALGQGNYEQYF. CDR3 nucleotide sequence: TGTGCCAGCAGTGAAGCGCTTGGACAGGGGAACTACGAGCAGTACTTC.

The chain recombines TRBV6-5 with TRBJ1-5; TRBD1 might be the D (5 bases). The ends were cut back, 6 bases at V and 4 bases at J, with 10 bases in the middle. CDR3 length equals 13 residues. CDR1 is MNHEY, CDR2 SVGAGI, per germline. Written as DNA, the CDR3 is TGTGCCAGCAGCCCACAGGAAAATCAGCCCCAGCATTTT. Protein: CASSPQENQPQHF.

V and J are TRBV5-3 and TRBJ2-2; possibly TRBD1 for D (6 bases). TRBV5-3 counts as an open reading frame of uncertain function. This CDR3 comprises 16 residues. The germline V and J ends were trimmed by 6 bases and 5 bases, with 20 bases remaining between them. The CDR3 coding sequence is TGTGCCAGAATAAACCCAGGGGTTTCGGGGACCGGGGAGCTGTTTTTT. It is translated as CARINPGVSGTGELFF.

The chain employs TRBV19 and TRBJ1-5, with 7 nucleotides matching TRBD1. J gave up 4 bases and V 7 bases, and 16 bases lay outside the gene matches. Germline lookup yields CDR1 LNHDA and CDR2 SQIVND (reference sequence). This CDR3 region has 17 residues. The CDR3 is CASTSRTGRRLNQPQHF. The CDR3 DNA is TGTGCCAGTACAAGTAGGACAGGTCGGCGGCTTAATCAGCCCCAGCATTTT. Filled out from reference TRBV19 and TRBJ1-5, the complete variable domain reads DGGITQSPKYLFRKEGQNVTLSCEQNLNHDAMYWYRQDPGQGLRLIYYSQIVNDFQKGDIAEGYSVSREKKESFPLTVTSAQKNPTAFYLCASTSRTGRRLNQPQHFGDGTRLSIL.

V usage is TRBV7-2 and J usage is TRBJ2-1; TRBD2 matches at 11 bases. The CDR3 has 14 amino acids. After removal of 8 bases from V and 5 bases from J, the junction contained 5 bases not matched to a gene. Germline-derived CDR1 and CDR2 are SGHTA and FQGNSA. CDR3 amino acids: CASVAGGRHNEQFF. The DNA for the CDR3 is TGTGCCAGCGTAGCGGGGGGGCGTCACAATGAGCAGTTCTTC.

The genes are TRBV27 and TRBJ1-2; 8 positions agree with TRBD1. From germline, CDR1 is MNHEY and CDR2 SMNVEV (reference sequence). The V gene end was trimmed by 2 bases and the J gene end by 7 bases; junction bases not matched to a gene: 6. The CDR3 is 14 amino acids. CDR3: CASSLRQGSGGYTF. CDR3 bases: TGTGCCAGCAGTTTAAGACAGGGGAGCGGTGGCTACACCTTC.

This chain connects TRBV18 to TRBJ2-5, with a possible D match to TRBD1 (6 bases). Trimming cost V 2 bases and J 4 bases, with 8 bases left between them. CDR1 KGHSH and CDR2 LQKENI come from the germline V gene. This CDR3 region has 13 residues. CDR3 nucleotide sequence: TGTGCCAGCTCACCAGCCAGGGGAGAGACCCAGTACTTC. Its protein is CASSPARGETQYF.

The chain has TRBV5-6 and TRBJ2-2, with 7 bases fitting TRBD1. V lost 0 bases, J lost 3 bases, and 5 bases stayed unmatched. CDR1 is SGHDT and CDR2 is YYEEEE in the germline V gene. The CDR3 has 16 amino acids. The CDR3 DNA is TGTGCCAGCAGCTTGGTAAGGGGGCGATACACCGGGGAGCTGTTTTTT. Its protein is CASSLVRGRYTGELFF. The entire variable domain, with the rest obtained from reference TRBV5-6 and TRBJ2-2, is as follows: DAGVTQSPTHLIKTRGQQVTLRCSPKSGHDTVSWYQQALGQGPQFIFQYYEEEERQRGNFPDRFSGHQFPNYSSELNVNALLLGDSALYLCASSLVRGRYTGELFFGEGSRLTVL.

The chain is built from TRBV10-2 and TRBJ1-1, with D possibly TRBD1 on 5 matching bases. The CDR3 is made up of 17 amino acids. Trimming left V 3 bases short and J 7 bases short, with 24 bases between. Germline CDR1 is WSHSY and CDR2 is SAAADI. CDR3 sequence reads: CASSEYRSAGQGSEAFF. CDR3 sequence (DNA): TGCGCCAGCAGTGAATACAGGTCCGCGGGGCAGGGTAGTGAAGCTTTCTTT.

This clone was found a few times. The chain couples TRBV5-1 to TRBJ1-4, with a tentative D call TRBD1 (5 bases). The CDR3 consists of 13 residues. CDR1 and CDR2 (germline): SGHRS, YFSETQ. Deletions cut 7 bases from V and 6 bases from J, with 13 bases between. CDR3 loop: CASGRGGDEKLFF. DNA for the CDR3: TGCGCCAGCGGGAGGGGCGGTGATGAAAAACTGTTTTTT.

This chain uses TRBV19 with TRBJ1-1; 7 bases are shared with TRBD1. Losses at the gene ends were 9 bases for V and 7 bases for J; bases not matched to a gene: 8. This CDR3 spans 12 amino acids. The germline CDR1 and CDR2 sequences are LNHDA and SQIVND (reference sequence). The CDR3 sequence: CASQQGTGEAFF. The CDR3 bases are TGTGCCAGCCAACAGGGGACCGGTGAAGCTTTCTTT.

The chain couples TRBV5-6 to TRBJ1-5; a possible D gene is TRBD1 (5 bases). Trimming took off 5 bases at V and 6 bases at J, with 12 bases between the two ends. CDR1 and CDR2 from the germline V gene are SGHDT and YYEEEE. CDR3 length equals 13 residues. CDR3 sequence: CASSSTGGQPQHF. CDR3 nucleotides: TGTGCCAGCAGTTCGACCGGGGGTCAGCCCCAGCATTTT. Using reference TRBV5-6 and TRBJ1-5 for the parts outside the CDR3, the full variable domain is DAGVTQSPTHLIKTRGQQVTLRCSPKSGHDTVSWYQQALGQGPQFIFQYYEEEERQRGNFPDRFSGHQFPNYSSELNVNALLLGDSALYLCASSSTGGQPQHFGDGTRLSIL.

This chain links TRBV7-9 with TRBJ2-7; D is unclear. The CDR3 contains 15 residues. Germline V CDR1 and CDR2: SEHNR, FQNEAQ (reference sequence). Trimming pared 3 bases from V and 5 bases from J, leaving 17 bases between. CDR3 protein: CASSLKIGLKDEQYF. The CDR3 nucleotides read TGTGCCAGCAGCTTGAAGATTGGCCTTAAAGACGAGCAGTACTTC.

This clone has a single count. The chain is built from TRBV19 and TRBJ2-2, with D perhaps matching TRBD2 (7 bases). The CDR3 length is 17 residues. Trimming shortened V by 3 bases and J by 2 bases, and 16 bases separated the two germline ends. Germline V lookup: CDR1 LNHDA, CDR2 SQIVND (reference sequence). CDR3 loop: CASSIGGGRTNTGELFF. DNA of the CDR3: TGTGCCAGTAGTATCGGCGGGGGCAGAACCAACACCGGGGAGCTGTTTTTT.

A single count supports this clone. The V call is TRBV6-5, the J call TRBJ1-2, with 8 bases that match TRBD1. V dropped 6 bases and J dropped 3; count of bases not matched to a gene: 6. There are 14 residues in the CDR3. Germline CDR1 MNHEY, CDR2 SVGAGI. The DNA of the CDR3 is TGTGCCAGCAGCCTGACAGGGGTGGACTATGGCTACACCTTC. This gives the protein CASSLTGVDYGYTF.

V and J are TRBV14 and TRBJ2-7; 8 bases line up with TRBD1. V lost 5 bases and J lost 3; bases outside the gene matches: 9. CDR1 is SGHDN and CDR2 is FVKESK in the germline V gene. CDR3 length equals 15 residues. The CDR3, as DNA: TGTGCCAGCAGCGGACGGACAGGGACTCGCTACGAGCAGTACTTC. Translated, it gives CASSGRTGTRYEQYF. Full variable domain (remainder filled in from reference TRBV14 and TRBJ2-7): EAGVTQFPSHSVIEKGQTVTLRCDPISGHDNLYWYRRVMGKEIKFLLHFVKESKQDESGMPNNRFLAERTGGTYSTLKVQPAELEDSGVYFCASSGRTGTRYEQYFGPGTRLTVT.

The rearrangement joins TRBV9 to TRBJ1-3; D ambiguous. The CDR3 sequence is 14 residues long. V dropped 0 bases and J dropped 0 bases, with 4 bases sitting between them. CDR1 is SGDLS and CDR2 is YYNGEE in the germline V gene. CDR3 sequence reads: CASSVGASGNTIYF. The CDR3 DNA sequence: TGTGCCAGCAGCGTAGGCGCCTCTGGAAACACCATATATTTT. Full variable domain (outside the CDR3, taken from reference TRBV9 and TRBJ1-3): DSGVTQTPKHLITATGQRVTLRCSPRSGDLSVYWYQQSLDQGLQFLIQYYNGEERAKGNILERFSAQQFPDLHSELNLSSLELGDSALYFCASSVGASGNTIYFGEGSWLTVV.

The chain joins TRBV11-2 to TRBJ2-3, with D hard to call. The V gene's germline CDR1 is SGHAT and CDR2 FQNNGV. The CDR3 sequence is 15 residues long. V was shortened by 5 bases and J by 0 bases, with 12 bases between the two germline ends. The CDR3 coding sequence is TGTGCCAGCAGCCTATTTGATCCTAGCACAGATACGCAGTATTTT. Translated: CASSLFDPSTDTQYF.

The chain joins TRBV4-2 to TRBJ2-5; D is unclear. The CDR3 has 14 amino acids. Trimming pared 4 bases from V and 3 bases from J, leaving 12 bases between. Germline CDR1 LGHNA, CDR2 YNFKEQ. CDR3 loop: CASSPVRSEETQYF. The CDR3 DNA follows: TGTGCCAGCAGCCCCGTCCGCAGCGAAGAGACCCAGTACTTC.

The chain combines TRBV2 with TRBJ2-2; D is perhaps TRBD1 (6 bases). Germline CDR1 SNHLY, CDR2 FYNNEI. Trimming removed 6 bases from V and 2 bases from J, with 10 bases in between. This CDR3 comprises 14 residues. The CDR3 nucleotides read TGTGCCAGCAGAACAGGGACCAACACCGGGGAGCTGTTTTTT. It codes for CASRTGTNTGELFF.

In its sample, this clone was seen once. The chain's CDR3 is CASSSRGVFTDTQYF. For the CDR3, the DNA is TGCGCCAGCAGCTCACGGGGGGTGTTCACAGATACGCAGTATTTT. The chain carries TRBV5-1 and TRBJ2-3; 7 nucleotides match TRBD2. The CDR3 spans 15 residues. J lost 2 bases, V lost 3 bases, and 6 bases had no gene match. Looked up from germline, CDR1 is SGHRS and CDR2 is YFSETQ. Based on the CDR3 plus reference TRBV5-1 and TRBJ2-3, the full variable domain is KAGVTQTPRYLIKTRGQQVTLSCSPISGHRSVSWYQQTPGQGLQFLFEYFSETQRNKGNFPGRFSGRQFSNSRSEMNVSTLELGDSALYLCASSSRGVFTDTQYFGPGTRLTVL.

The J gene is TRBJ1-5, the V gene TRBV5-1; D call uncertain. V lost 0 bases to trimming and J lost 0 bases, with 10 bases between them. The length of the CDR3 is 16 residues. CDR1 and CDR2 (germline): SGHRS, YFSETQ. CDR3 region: CASSLAPGNSNQPQHF. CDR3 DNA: TGCGCCAGCAGCTTGGCCCCCGGGAATAGCAATCAGCCCCAGCATTTT.

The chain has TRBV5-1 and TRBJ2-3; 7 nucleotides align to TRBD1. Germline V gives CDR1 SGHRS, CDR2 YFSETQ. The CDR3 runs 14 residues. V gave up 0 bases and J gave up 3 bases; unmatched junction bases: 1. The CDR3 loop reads CASSLARGTDTQYF. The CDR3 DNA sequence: TGCGCCAGCAGCTTGGCCAGGGGGACAGATACGCAGTATTTT. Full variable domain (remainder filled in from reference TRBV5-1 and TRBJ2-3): KAGVTQTPRYLIKTRGQQVTLSCSPISGHRSVSWYQQTPGQGLQFLFEYFSETQRNKGNFPGRFSGRQFSNSRSEMNVSTLELGDSALYLCASSLARGTDTQYFGPGTRLTVL.

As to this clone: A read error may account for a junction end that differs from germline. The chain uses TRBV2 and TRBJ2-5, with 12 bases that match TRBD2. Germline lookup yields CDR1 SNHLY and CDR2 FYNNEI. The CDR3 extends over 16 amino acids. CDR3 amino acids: CARSYRGLAGLETQYF. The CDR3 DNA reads TGTGCCCGCAGTTATCGCGGACTAGCGGGGCTTGAGACCCAGTACTTC. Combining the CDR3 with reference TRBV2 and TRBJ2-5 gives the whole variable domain EPEVTQTPSHQVTQMGQEVILRCVPISNHLYFYWYRQILGQKVEFLVSFYNNEISEKSEIFDDQFSVERPDGSNFTLKIRSTKLEDSAMYFCARSYRGLAGLETQYFGPGTRLLVL.

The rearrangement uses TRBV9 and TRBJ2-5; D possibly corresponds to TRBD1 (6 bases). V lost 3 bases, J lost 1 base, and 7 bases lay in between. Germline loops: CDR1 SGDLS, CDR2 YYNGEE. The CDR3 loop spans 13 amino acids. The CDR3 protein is CASSGTAQETQYF. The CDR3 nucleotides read TGTGCCAGCAGCGGGACAGCCCAAGAGACCCAGTACTTC.

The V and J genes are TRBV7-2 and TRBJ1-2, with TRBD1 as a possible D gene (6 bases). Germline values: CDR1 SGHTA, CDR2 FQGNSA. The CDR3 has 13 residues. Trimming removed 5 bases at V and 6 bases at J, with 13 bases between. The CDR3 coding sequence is TGTGCCAGCAGCCTCACCCCAGGGGATGGCTACACCTTC. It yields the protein CASSLTPGDGYTF.

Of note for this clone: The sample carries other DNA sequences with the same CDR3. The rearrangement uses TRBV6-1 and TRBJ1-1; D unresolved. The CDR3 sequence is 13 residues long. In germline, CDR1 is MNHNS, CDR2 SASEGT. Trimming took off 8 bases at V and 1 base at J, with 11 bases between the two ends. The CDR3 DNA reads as TGTGCCAGCGGCGGTCAGAGGAACACTGAAGCTTTCTTT. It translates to CASGGQRNTEAFF.

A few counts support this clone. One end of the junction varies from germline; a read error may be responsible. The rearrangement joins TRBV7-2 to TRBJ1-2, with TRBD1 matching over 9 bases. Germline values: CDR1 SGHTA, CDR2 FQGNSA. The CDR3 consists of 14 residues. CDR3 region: CASSGRTGDNGYPF. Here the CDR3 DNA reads TGTGCCAGCAGCGGTCGGACAGGGGACAATGGCTACCCCTTC.

The CDR3 sequence is CASNHGLAGGGGSYNEQFF. For the CDR3, the DNA is TGTGCCAGCAACCATGGACTAGCGGGGGGTGGGGGCTCCTACAATGAGCAGTTCTTC. The chain couples TRBV27 to TRBJ2-1; 14 bases agree with TRBD2. With V trimmed by 7 bases and J by 0 bases, 11 bases remained unmatched. Germline-derived CDR1 and CDR2 are MNHEY and SMNVEV (reference sequence). CDR3 size: 19 residues.